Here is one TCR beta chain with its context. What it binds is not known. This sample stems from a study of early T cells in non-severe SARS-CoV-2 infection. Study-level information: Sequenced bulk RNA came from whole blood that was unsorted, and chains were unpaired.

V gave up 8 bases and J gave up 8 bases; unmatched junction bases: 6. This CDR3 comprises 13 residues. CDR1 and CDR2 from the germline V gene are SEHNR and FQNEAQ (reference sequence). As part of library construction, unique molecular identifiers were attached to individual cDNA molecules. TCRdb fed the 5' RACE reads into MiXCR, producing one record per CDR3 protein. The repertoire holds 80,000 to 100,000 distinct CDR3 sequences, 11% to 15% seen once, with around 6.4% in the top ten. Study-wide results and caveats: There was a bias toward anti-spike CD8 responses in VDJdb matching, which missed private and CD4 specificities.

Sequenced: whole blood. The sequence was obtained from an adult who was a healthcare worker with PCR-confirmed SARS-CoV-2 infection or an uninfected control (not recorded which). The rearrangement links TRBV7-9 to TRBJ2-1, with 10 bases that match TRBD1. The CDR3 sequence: CASSGTGVHEQFF. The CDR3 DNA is TGTGCCAGCTCCGGGACAGGGGTGCATGAGCAGTTCTTC.